Listed below are T cell receptor beta chains from one sample, sequenced in a study of early T cells in non-severe SARS-CoV-2 infection. Each CDR3 protein is one row after TCRdb ran MiXCR on the 5' RACE reads. The top ten hold over 5% of the sample, which has around 61,000 distinct CDR3 sequences, roughly a tenth seen once. Material for sequencing was whole blood. These receptors all come from an adult who was a healthcare worker with PCR-confirmed SARS-CoV-2 infection or an uninfected control (not recorded which). CDR3s include the opening cysteine and the closing phenylalanine or tryptophan. The D gene is left open where the match is weak. Size values are once, few and many counts, or a class for expanded clones, and some rows have none.

CSATKGVAYEQYF TGCAGTGCTACTAAAGGTGTTGCCTACGAGCAGTACTTC - TRBV20-1 13 TRBJ2-7 many
CAWNDDWTPGNTIYF TGTGCCTGGAACGATGATTGGACACCTGGAAACACCATATATTTT - TRBV30 15 TRBJ1-3 few
CASRRTGSNTGELFF TGTGCCAGCAGAAGGACAGGCTCGAACACCGGGGAGCTGTTTTTT - TRBV21-1 15 TRBJ2-2 -
CASRGTPLEQYF TGTGCCAGCAGGGGCACACCCTTAGAGCAGTACTTC - TRBV28 12 TRBJ2-7 few
CASSWTSGAYNEQFF TGTGCCAGCAGTTGGACTAGCGGGGCCTACAATGAGCAGTTCTTC TRBD2 TRBV5-6 15 TRBJ2-1 many
CASSLALGRQSGQPQHF TGTGCCAGCAGCTTAGCTTTAGGGAGACAGTCGGGACAGCCCCAGCATTTT - TRBV7-8 17 TRBJ1-5 few
CSVELGLAGGGEQFF TGCAGCGTTGAATTAGGACTAGCGGGAGGGGGTGAGCAGTTCTTC TRBD2 TRBV29-1 15 TRBJ2-1 few
CSARSGDGNSYTF TGCAGCGCCCGAAGCGGGGATGGGAATAGCTACACCTTC - TRBV29-1 13 TRBJ1-2 many
CSVVRDRLPEAFF TGCAGCGTTGTCCGGGACAGGCTCCCTGAAGCTTTCTTT TRBD1 TRBV29-1 13 TRBJ1-1 few
CASSPTSGRINEQFF TGTGCCAGCAGCCCGACTAGCGGGAGGATAAATGAGCAGTTCTTC TRBD2 TRBV7-2 15 TRBJ2-1 -
CARIPGHTQYF TGTGCCAGGATCCCGGGGCATACGCAGTATTTT - TRBV19 11 TRBJ2-3 many
CSAPLAGNTDTQYF TGCAGTGCACCCCTAGCGGGGAATACAGATACGCAGTATTTT TRBD2 TRBV20-1 14 TRBJ2-3 many
CSAEGDSGNTIYF TGCAGTGCCGAGGGGGACTCTGGAAACACCATATATTTT - TRBV20-1 13 TRBJ1-3 many
CASSLASSEYNEQFF TGTGCCAGCAGCTTAGCCAGTAGCGAGTACAATGAGCAGTTCTTC - TRBV7-2 15 TRBJ2-1 -
CASSQTPWSGTDTQYF TGTGCCAGCAGCCAGACTCCCTGGTCTGGCACAGATACGCAGTATTTT - TRBV5-4 16 TRBJ2-3 many
CASSLGALRAENTIYF TGTGCCAGCAGCTTAGGGGCACTCCGGGCTGAAAACACCATATATTTT - TRBV11-2 16 TRBJ1-3 -
CATSRDRGGSWTYEQYF TGTGCCACCAGCAGAGATCGGGGCGGGAGCTGGACCTACGAGCAGTACTTC TRBD2 TRBV15 17 TRBJ2-7 few
CAWRKIRWGGAFF TGTGCCTGGAGGAAAATAAGATGGGGGGGCGCTTTCTTT - TRBV30 13 TRBJ1-1 many
CASSFGVANYGYTF TGCGCCAGCAGCTTCGGGGTCGCTAACTATGGCTACACCTTC - TRBV5-1 14 TRBJ1-2 many
CASSQDLGSLEAF TGTGCCAGCAGCCAAGATCTGGGGAGCCTAGAGGCCTTC - TRBV3-1 13 TRBJ2-7 -
CASSPSPDGELFF TGTGCCAGCAGCCCTAGTCCTGACGGGGAGCTGTTTTTT - TRBV5-4 13 TRBJ2-2 many
CASSLRSITEAFF TGTGCCAGCAGCTTGAGGAGTATCACTGAAGCTTTCTTT - TRBV5-6 13 TRBJ1-1 many
CASSYEGEVSPLHF TGTGCCAGCAGTTACGAGGGAGAAGTTTCACCCCTCCACTTT - TRBV6-5 14 TRBJ1-6 few
CSVRTGPNTEAFF TGCAGCGTAAGGACAGGGCCGAACACTGAAGCTTTCTTT TRBD1 TRBV29-1 13 TRBJ1-1 many
CASSEAATGNEQYF TGTGCCAGCAGTGAAGCGGCGACAGGGAACGAGCAGTACTTC TRBD1 TRBV2 14 TRBJ2-7 many
CASGSTDNEQFF TGTGCCAGCGGCTCCACCGACAATGAGCAGTTCTTC - TRBV7-9 12 TRBJ2-1 few
CASSPKRGVEQFF TGTGCCAGCAGCCCTAAGAGAGGGGTTGAGCAGTTCTTC - TRBV6-5 13 TRBJ2-1 many
CATSGRISGELFF TGTGCCACCAGCGGGAGAATATCCGGGGAGCTGTTTTTT TRBD2 TRBV7-8 13 TRBJ2-2 -
CASSRQDGSDQYF TGTGCCAGCAGCCGGCAGGACGGATCAGACCAGTACTTC - TRBV12-3/TRBV12-4 13 TRBJ2-7 -
CASSTGTEIYNEQFF TGTGCCAGCAGTACAGGGACAGAGATTTACAATGAGCAGTTCTTC TRBD1 TRBV6-2/TRBV6-3 15 TRBJ2-1 few
CASNTPATGGETQYF TGTGCCAGTAACACCCCCGCCACGGGGGGAGAGACCCAGTACTTC TRBD2 TRBV19 15 TRBJ2-5 many
CSASPGTGQETQYF TGCAGTGCTAGCCCCGGGACAGGGCAAGAGACCCAGTACTTC TRBD1 TRBV20-1 14 TRBJ2-5 many
CASSPFSGDYEQYF TGTGCCAGCAGCCCCTTTAGCGGCGACTACGAGCAGTACTTC - TRBV7-9 14 TRBJ2-7 -
CSARYREAGNTIYF TGCAGTGCGCGCTACAGGGAGGCTGGAAACACCATATATTTT - TRBV20-1 14 TRBJ1-3 few
CASSLTAERDLFSQNTIYF TGTGCCAGCAGTTTAACGGCGGAGAGAGACCTCTTTAGCCAAAACACCATATATTTT - TRBV27 19 TRBJ1-3 few
CASSYSVGFAYEQYF TGTGCCAGCAGTTACTCGGTGGGCTTCGCCTACGAGCAGTACTTC - TRBV6-5 15 TRBJ2-7 -
CSASRLVRNEQFF TGCAGTGCTAGCCGACTGGTACGGAATGAGCAGTTCTTC - TRBV20-1 13 TRBJ2-1 many
CASSLDGRYGYTF TGCGCCAGCAGCTTGGATGGTCGCTATGGCTACACCTTC - TRBV5-1 13 TRBJ1-2 many
CASSSGRLNEQFF TGTGCCAGCAGTAGCGGGAGGTTAAATGAGCAGTTCTTC TRBD2 TRBV2 13 TRBJ2-1 -
CASSLVSNVGSPLHF TGTGCCAGCAGCTTAGTGAGCAACGTGGGCTCACCCCTCCACTTT - TRBV7-8 15 TRBJ1-6 few
CASSRPNPYEQYF TGTGCCAGCAGCAGACCGAACCCCTACGAGCAGTACTTC - TRBV12-3/TRBV12-4 13 TRBJ2-7 -
CASRRGLAGGSYEQYF TGCGCCAGCAGGCGGGGACTAGCGGGAGGCTCCTACGAGCAGTACTTC TRBD2 TRBV5-1 16 TRBJ2-7 few
CASSDSKDYYNEQFF TGTGCCAGCAGTGACTCGAAGGACTACTACAATGAGCAGTTCTTC - TRBV6-4 15 TRBJ2-1 -
CASSIDRQGFYQPQHF TGTGCCAGTAGTATAGATCGGCAGGGTTTCTATCAGCCCCAGCATTTT - TRBV19 16 TRBJ1-5 -
CASSWNRSPLSLESTDTQYF TGTGCCAGCTCGTGGAATCGGAGTCCACTAAGCCTAGAAAGCACAGATACGCAGTATTTT - TRBV12-3/TRBV12-4 20 TRBJ2-3 many
CASSTTGEQYF TGTGCCAGTAGTACTACAGGAGAGCAGTACTTC - TRBV19 11 TRBJ2-7 many
CASSFIGTGELFF TGTGCCAGCAGTTTCATCGGCACCGGGGAGCTGTTTTTT - TRBV27 13 TRBJ2-2 many
CASSRTGRNNSPLHF TGTGCCAGCAGCCGGACAGGGAGGAATAATTCACCCCTCCACTTT TRBD1 TRBV7-2 15 TRBJ1-6 -
CASSIEVGWRTQYF TGTGCCAGTAGTATAGAGGTGGGGTGGCGGACCCAGTACTTC - TRBV19 14 TRBJ2-5 -
CASSVGLAGEQFF TGTGCCAGCAGCGTAGGTCTAGCGGGCGAGCAGTTCTTC TRBD2 TRBV9 13 TRBJ2-1 -
CASNSGAGHYNEQFF TGTGCCAGCAACAGTGGAGCGGGACACTACAATGAGCAGTTCTTC - TRBV11-2 15 TRBJ2-1 many
CATSQDGTFTDTQYF TGTGCCACCAGCCAGGATGGGACTTTCACAGATACGCAGTATTTT - TRBV24-1 15 TRBJ2-3 many
CASSLLAGHNEQFF TGTGCCAGCAGTTTGCTAGCGGGACACAATGAGCAGTTCTTC TRBD2 TRBV27 14 TRBJ2-1 many
CASSQPTSGKTDTQYF TGCGCCAGCAGCCAACCGACTAGCGGGAAAACAGATACGCAGTATTTT TRBD2 TRBV4-1 16 TRBJ2-3 -